A single sample is the source of the 4 T cell receptor beta chains below, sequenced in a study of T cell clonality in common variable immunodeficiency. Method: immunoSEQ multiplex PCR; TCRdb's copy keeps in-frame clones and lacks some. The sample yields under 45,000 clones, without any singletons. The sample taken for sequencing was peripheral blood mononuclear cells. The receptors here all came from a person between 18 and 75 years old in good health.

This clone was counted ten times or more. The read comes to an end 3 residues before the CDR3 does, leaving the germline J gene to fill in the end. This chain joins TRBV2 and TRBJ1-4, with TRBD1 identical over 10 bases. This CDR3 contains 16 residues. Germline trimming cut 5 bases from V and 7 bases from J; bases unmatched to any gene: 10. Per the germline V gene, CDR1 is SNHLY and CDR2 is FYNNEI. The CDR3 region is CASSRDRGRLGEKLFF. Incomplete CDR3 DNA: TGTGCCAGCAGTCGGGACAGGGGTCGATTAGGTGAAAAA.

This clone was found a few times. The observed sequence ends 3 residues before the CDR3 terminus, with the missing tail filled in from the germline J gene. This chain links TRBV19 with TRBJ2-3; D tentatively reads TRBD1 or TRBD2 (6 bases each). The CDR3 sequence is 16 residues long. Germline V CDR1 and CDR2: LNHDA, SQIVND (reference sequence). The DNA read from the CDR3 is TGTGCCAGTAGTATCCCCTTTGGAGGGGGTCGGGAGACG. This gives the protein CASSIPFGGGRET. The full CDR3 sequence reads CASSIPFGGGRETQYF.

This clone was recorded at least ten times. The CDR3 protein is CASSAGGYYEQYF. Incomplete CDR3 DNA: TGTGCCAGCAGCGCAGGGGGGTATTACGAG. The rearrangement uses TRBV5-5 and TRBJ2-7; D may be TRBD1 (7 bases). With the read ending 3 residues before the CDR3 end, the germline J gene is used to fill in that end. Germline CDR1 is SGHKS and CDR2 is YYEKEE (reference sequence). This CDR3 is 13 amino acids long. V gave up 4 bases and J gave up 4 bases, with 12 bases separating them.

This clone has at least ten counts. The read ends 3 residues early relative to the CDR3; the germline J gene fills the gap. The J gene is TRBJ1-5, the V gene TRBV5-1; D possibly corresponds to TRBD1 (6 bases). The CDR3 is 16 residues long. Germline lookup yields CDR1 SGHRS and CDR2 YFSETQ. The V end was cut by 0 bases, the J end by 2 bases, with 12 bases between. Incomplete CDR3 DNA: TGCGCCAGCAGCTTGGGAACGCCAGGGGGCAATCAGCCC. Its translation: CASSLGTPGGNQP. The entire CDR3 reads CASSLGTPGGNQPQHF.